A single sample is the source of the 29 T cell receptor beta chains below, sequenced in a study of blood T cell repertoires in COVID-19. Sequencing was performed with immunoSEQ multiplex PCR; in TCRdb, only in-frame clones are kept and a portion is missing. The data show about 400,000 clones, with around nine tenths seen just once and 2.5% to 3.5% held by the top ten. Source material: peripheral blood. These receptors were taken from a human donor in a cohort sampled during active COVID-19.

The J gene is TRBJ1-4, the V gene TRBV5-1, with D possibly matching TRBD1 (6 bases). Germline V CDR1 and CDR2: SGHRS, YFSETQ. The CDR3 spans 15 residues. Trimming removed 6 bases at V and 7 bases at J, with 19 bases between. Written as DNA, the CDR3 is TGCGCCAGCACCACCTCAGGGGTGGTAGGTGAAAAACTGTTTTTT. It codes for CASTTSGVVGEKLFF.

This clone was detected a few times. The chain joins TRBV5-6 to TRBJ2-2; the D gene is possibly TRBD1 (10 bases). This CDR3 spans 17 amino acids. Germline V gene sequence: CDR1 SGHDT, CDR2 YYEEEE. The V and J ends lost 6 bases and 4 bases respectively, with 22 bases between them. The CDR3 spells CASNDRGQLAGTGELFF. CDR3 bases: TGTGCCAGCAATGACAGGGGGCAACTAGCGGGCACCGGGGAGCTGTTTTTT.

This chain joins TRBV2 and TRBJ1-5; D possibly corresponds to TRBD1 (6 bases). Germline CDR1 SNHLY, CDR2 FYNNEI. The ends were cut back, 4 bases at V and 7 bases at J, with 17 bases in the middle. The length of the CDR3 is 15 residues. CDR3 DNA sequence: TGTGCCAGCAGTGTCGAGGGAAGTGGGGGCCAGCCCCAGCATTTT. Translating it yields CASSVEGSGGQPQHF.

This chain joins TRBV7-3 and TRBJ1-2; 10 bases fit TRBD1. The germline V gene encodes CDR1 SGHTA and CDR2 FQGTGA. The CDR3 contains 15 residues. Trimming at V came to 4 bases and at J to 5 bases, leaving 7 bases not matched to a gene. The CDR3 is CASSSDTGQGYGYTF. For the CDR3, the DNA is TGTGCCAGCAGCTCCGATACGGGACAGGGGTATGGCTACACCTTC.

The rearrangement links TRBV6-4 to TRBJ2-2; TRBD1 might be the D (5 bases). CDR3 size: 20 residues. CDR1 and CDR2 from the germline V gene are MRHNA and SNTAGT. The V gene lost 2 bases and the J gene lost 5 bases, with 27 bases spanning the gap. The CDR3 nucleotides read TGTGCCAGCAGTGACCGTCTGAACGGGCAGGGTAGTACTCCGACCGGGGAGCTGTTTTTT. Its protein is CASSDRLNGQGSTPTGELFF.

V and J are TRBV11-1 and TRBJ2-5; 9 bases align to TRBD1. Per germline, CDR1 SGHAT and CDR2 FQDESV (reference sequence). This CDR3 has 16 residues. With V trimmed by 2 bases and J by 2 bases, 6 bases remained unmatched. The DNA of the CDR3 is TGTGCCAGCAGCTTAACCCCAGGACAGGGGCAAGAGACCCAGTACTTC. It specifies CASSLTPGQGQETQYF.

The chain is built from TRBV3-1 (or the pseudogene TRBV3-2) and TRBJ2-1, with 7 bases lining up with TRBD2. The CDR3 length is 13 residues. Germline assignment: CDR1 LGHDT and CDR2 YNNKEL (reference sequence). V lost 8 bases and J lost 5; bases outside the gene matches: 6. The DNA for the CDR3 is TGTGCCAGCCTCGGGACTACGAACAATGAGCAGTTCTTC. This encodes CASLGTTNNEQFF.

The rearrangement joins TRBV6-1 to TRBJ1-3, with TRBD1 as a possible D gene (6 bases). Trimming left V 3 bases short and J 0 bases short, with 12 bases between. Germline V gene lookup returns CDR1 MNHNS and CDR2 SASEGT. CDR3 length equals 16 residues. For the CDR3, the DNA is TGTGCCAGCAGTGATCAACAGGGCCTCTCTGGAAACACCATATATTTT. Its translation is CASSDQQGLSGNTIYF.

The chain links TRBV27 to TRBJ1-2, with D possibly matching TRBD1 (6 bases). The germline V gene has CDR1 MNHEY and CDR2 SMNVEV (reference sequence). The CDR3 is 14 amino acids. The V gene lost 10 bases and the J gene lost 2 bases, with 17 bases spanning the gap. The CDR3 DNA sequence: TGTGCCACCAGGAAGCAGGGGAACAACTATGGCTACACCTTC. This translates into CATRKQGNNYGYTF.

The chain joins TRBV5-4 to TRBJ2-1, with D tentatively TRBD1 (5 bases). V lost 0 bases to trimming and J lost 3 bases, with 7 bases between them. Germline lookup yields CDR1 SGHNT and CDR2 YYREEE (reference sequence). The CDR3 is 14 residues long. The CDR3 DNA follows: TGTGCCAGCAGCTTGGTAGGGGTCTACAATGAGCAGTTCTTC. Amino acids: CASSLVGVYNEQFF.

This sequence joins TRBV2 and TRBJ2-4, with 7 bases lining up with TRBD1. The germline V gene has CDR1 SNHLY and CDR2 FYNNEI. With 4 bases clipped from V and 3 bases from J, the junction kept 6 bases outside the gene matches. The CDR3 extends over 15 amino acids. The DNA for the CDR3 is TGTGCCAGCAGTGCTGACAGGGTAGGCAAAAACATTCAGTACTTC. Protein sequence: CASSADRVGKNIQYF.

The V gene is TRBV3-1 (or the pseudogene TRBV3-2), the J gene TRBJ2-2; possible D gene TRBD2, 5 bases. Germline V gene sequence: CDR1 LGHDT, CDR2 YNNKEL (reference sequence). V was trimmed by 5 bases and J by 3 bases, leaving 13 bases between them. The CDR3 is made up of 15 amino acids. CDR3 sequence reads: CASSFKSGYTGELFF. The CDR3 DNA is TGTGCCAGCAGCTTCAAAAGCGGTTACACCGGGGAGCTGTTTTTT.

This chain links TRBV7-3 with TRBJ2-2, with D possibly being TRBD2 (6 bases). This CDR3 is built from 16 residues. The ends were cut back, 1 base at V and 5 bases at J, with 14 bases in the middle. Germline V gene data show CDR1 as SGHTA and CDR2 as FQGTGA. The CDR3 DNA sequence: TGTGCCAGCAGCTTAAACCCGGGAGCCGGTACCGGGGAGCTGTTTTTT. It yields the protein CASSLNPGAGTGELFF. Full variable domain (missing parts from reference TRBV7-3 and TRBJ2-2): GAGVSQTPSNKVTEKGKYVELRCDPISGHTALYWYRQSLGQGPEFLIYFQGTGAADDSGLPNDRFFAVRPEGSVSTLKIQRTERGDSAVYLCASSLNPGAGTGELFFGEGSRLTVL.

The CDR3: CASSVQQGDSPLHF. The DNA for the CDR3 is TGTGCCAGCAGCGTGCAGCAGGGGGATTCACCCCTCCACTTT. The rearrangement uses TRBV9 and TRBJ1-6; 7 nucleotides match TRBD1. The V gene end was trimmed by 2 bases and the J gene end by 8 bases; junction bases not matched to a gene: 4. Germline V lookup: CDR1 SGDLS, CDR2 YYNGEE. The CDR3 is made up of 14 amino acids.

This clone was seen a few times. The chain couples TRBV20-1 to TRBJ1-5; possibly TRBD1 for D (6 bases). CDR1 is DFQATT, CDR2 SNEGSKA, per germline (reference sequence). This CDR3 is built from 12 residues. With 3 bases removed from V and 5 bases from J, the gap between germline ends came to 8 bases. CDR3 DNA sequence: TGCAGTGCTAGTACAGGGTATCAGCCCCAGCATTTT. Its protein is CSASTGYQPQHF.

This clone was observed a single time. The rearrangement joins TRBV12-2 to TRBJ1-1; the table assigns TRBD1, which was not confirmed against the DNA. TRBV12-2 counts as a pseudogene. The CDR3 sequence is 18 residues long. The CDR3: CASRPRRGLDRVNTEAFF. For the CDR3, the DNA is TGTGCAAGTCGCCCGCGTAGGGGGTTAGACAGGGTGAACACTGAAGCTTTCTTT.

The genes are TRBV30 and TRBJ1-4; D might be TRBD1 (6 bases). The CDR3 consists of 13 residues. Trimming took off 1 base at V and 4 bases at J, with 7 bases between the two ends. CDR1 and CDR2 (germline): GTSNPN, SVGIG (reference sequence). CDR3 nucleotide sequence: TGTGCCTGGAGTGGGACAGATAATGAAAAACTGTTTTTT. Its translation: CAWSGTDNEKLFF. Full variable domain (missing parts from reference TRBV30 and TRBJ1-4): SQTIHQWPATLVQPVGSPLSLECTVEGTSNPNLYWYRQAAGRGLQLLFYSVGIGQISSEVPQNLSASRPQDRQFILSSKKLLLSDSGFYLCAWSGTDNEKLFFGSGTQLSVL.

This chain uses TRBV4-1 with TRBJ2-3, with D unresolved. Germline CDR1 is MGHRA and CDR2 is YSYEKL. Between the trimmed V and J ends, which lost 0 bases and 5 bases, there was a span of 15 bases. This CDR3 is built from 16 residues. The CDR3 protein is CASSQDRQAYVDTQYF. CDR3 sequence (DNA): TGCGCCAGCAGCCAAGATAGGCAGGCCTACGTAGATACGCAGTATTTT.

The chain employs TRBV6-2 or TRBV6-3 and TRBJ2-2; 11 bases line up with TRBD2. The junction had 4 bases not matched to a gene; V was cut back by 0 bases and J by 4 bases. This CDR3 contains 17 residues. Germline V gene sequence: CDR1 MNHEY, CDR2 SVGEGT. For the CDR3, the DNA is TGTGCCAGCAGTTACTCGCGACTAGCGGGGAGCACCGGGGAGCTGTTTTTT. This gives the protein CASSYSRLAGSTGELFF.

V usage is TRBV25-1 and J usage is TRBJ2-7, with a tentative D call TRBD2 (6 bases). The germline V gene encodes CDR1 MGHDK and CDR2 SYGVNS. V was shortened by 4 bases and J by 4 bases, with 11 bases between the two germline ends. The CDR3 contains 13 residues. The CDR3 protein is CASSGSSAYEQYF. The CDR3 DNA reads as TGTGCCAGCAGTGGGTCTAGCGCGTACGAGCAGTACTTC.

The genes are TRBV7-3 and TRBJ2-5, with D uncertain. CDR3 length: 12 residues. Germline values: CDR1 SGHTA, CDR2 FQGTGA. Deletions cut 5 bases from V and 4 bases from J, with 8 bases between. CDR3 coding DNA: TGTGCCAGCAGCCCCTCGGGAGAGACCCAGTACTTC. Amino acids: CASSPSGETQYF.

This chain links TRBV4-1 with TRBJ1-3; D is possibly TRBD1 (6 bases). Germline loops: CDR1 MGHRA, CDR2 YSYEKL. The CDR3 is 17 amino acids. Trimming left V 1 base short and J 4 bases short, with 17 bases between. DNA for the CDR3: TGCGCCAGCAGCCAAGGATTGCCGGCCAGGGGCGGAAACACCATATATTTT. Amino acids: CASSQGLPARGGNTIYF.

The chain couples TRBV10-2 to TRBJ2-1, with 8 bases that match TRBD2. The CDR3 is 11 residues long. CDR1 is WSHSY and CDR2 is SAAADI in the germline V gene. The V and J ends lost 5 bases and 14 bases, in that order; junction bases with no gene match: 5. The CDR3 sequence: CASSPGTRKFF. The DNA of the CDR3 is TGCGCCAGCAGTCCCGGGACTAGGAAGTTCTTC.

The chain is built from TRBV7-9 and TRBJ1-4, with D perhaps TRBD1 (6 bases). V was pared by 5 bases and J by 5 bases, with 15 bases between. Germline V gives CDR1 SEHNR, CDR2 FQNEAQ (reference sequence). The CDR3 runs to 15 residues. In DNA form, the CDR3 reads TGTGCCAGCAGCCCCCACAGGGTAGCGAATGAAAAACTGTTTTTT. The encoded protein is CASSPHRVANEKLFF.

The V gene is TRBV7-8, the J gene TRBJ2-5; possible D gene TRBD1, 6 bases. Trimming stripped 6 bases from V and 2 bases from J, with 10 bases between. The CDR3 consists of 13 residues. Germline V gene lookup returns CDR1 SGHVS and CDR2 FQNEAQ. The CDR3 spells CASRRGQQETQYF. CDR3 DNA: TGTGCCAGCAGGAGAGGACAGCAAGAGACCCAGTACTTC.

This clone was seen a few times. Other DNA variants within this sample encode the same CDR3. V is TRBV11-2 and J is TRBJ2-1; weak D call: TRBD1 (6 bases). Per the germline V gene, CDR1 is SGHAT and CDR2 is FQNNGV. There are 15 residues in the CDR3. V was clipped by 1 base and J by 2 bases, with 9 bases between them. This chain's CDR3 is CASSLGQVPYNEQFF. Here the CDR3 DNA reads TGTGCCAGCAGCTTAGGACAGGTCCCCTACAATGAGCAGTTCTTC.

This chain links TRBV30 with TRBJ1-5; 9 nucleotides agree with TRBD1. This CDR3 spans 16 amino acids. The germline gives CDR1 GTSNPN, CDR2 SVGIG (reference sequence). Losses at the gene ends were 2 bases for V and 4 bases for J; bases not matched to a gene: 9. The CDR3 DNA follows: TGTGCCTGGAGTACCTTCGGGACAGGGTTTAATCAGCCCCAGCATTTT. Its protein is CAWSTFGTGFNQPQHF.

The chain couples TRBV30 to TRBJ1-1; D might be TRBD1 (5 bases). The CDR3 sequence is 12 residues long. Germline V lookup: CDR1 GTSNPN, CDR2 SVGIG (reference sequence). Deletions cut 3 bases from V and 11 bases from J, with 16 bases between. This CDR3 is CAWRPWGGEAFF. The CDR3 nucleotides read TGTGCCTGGAGGCCCTGGGGGGGGGAGGCTTTCTTT. Filled out from reference TRBV30 and TRBJ1-1, the complete variable domain reads SQTIHQWPATLVQPVGSPLSLECTVEGTSNPNLYWYRQAAGRGLQLLFYSVGIGQISSEVPQNLSASRPQDRQFILSSKKLLLSDSGFYLCAWRPWGGEAFFGQGTRLTVV.

The chain links TRBV10-1 to TRBJ1-5; TRBD1 is a possible D gene (6 bases). Looked up from germline, CDR1 is WNHNN and CDR2 is SYGVQD (reference sequence). V lost 11 bases and J 7 bases, leaving 18 bases between the germline ends. CDR3 length equals 13 residues. CDR3 sequence (DNA): TGCGCCTTAGGGAATTGGGGGCTACAGCCCCAGCATTTT. Translating it yields CALGNWGLQPQHF.